One and the same sample provided the 15 T cell receptor beta chains below, sequenced in a study of a mutant IDH1 vaccine in newly diagnosed glioma (dated by TCRdb to 2020 to 2023). Read against the paper, the sample's time point label means: week 11, during vaccination. A 20-mer mutant IDH1 peptide at 300 micrograms in Montanide made up each vaccine dose, which was injected subcutaneously together with topical imiquimod. No antigen has been assigned to these receptors. The method was the immunoSEQ multiplex PCR assay. The source is immuneACCESS, and TCRdb retained only in-frame sequences with V and J called. Part of the clones is not carried over; for the studies checked, unresolved V genes explain less than half of this, and the remainder is unexplained. Within this sample are about 25,000 clones, with 55% to 75% of them counted one time only. The top ten constitute 8% to 13% of the sample. The material sequenced was peripheral blood mononuclear cells (PBMCs), taken from a glioma patient whose treatment included an IDH1 peptide vaccine. Source of these receptors: a man younger than 35 with glioma. Some clones in this sample may be carry-over from other donors' samples.

The chain joins TRBV7-3 to TRBJ2-7, with 11 bases aligning to TRBD1. Germline CDR1 and CDR2: SGHTA and FQGTGA. The length of the CDR3 is 15 residues. Trimming cost V 5 bases and J 4 bases; bases outside gene matches: 7. The CDR3 loop is CASSPGQGAWYEQYF. The CDR3 bases are TGTGCCAGCAGCCCTGGACAGGGGGCTTGGTACGAGCAGTACTTC.

This clone is a singleton in its sample. This chain connects TRBV18 to TRBJ1-6; maybe TRBD1 (5 bases). Germline loops: CDR1 KGHSH, CDR2 LQKENI. The CDR3 consists of 15 residues. V was trimmed by 2 bases and J by 0 bases, leaving 5 bases between them. CDR3 sequence: CASSPRGSYNSPLHF. CDR3 nucleotide sequence: TGTGCCAGCTCACCAAGGGGCTCCTATAATTCACCCCTCCACTTT. The variable domain in full, completed from reference TRBV18 and TRBJ1-6, reads NAGVMQNPRHLVRRRGQEARLRCSPMKGHSHVYWYRQLPEEGLKFMVYLQKENIIDESGMPKERFSAEFPKEGPSILRIQQVVRGDSAAYFCASSPRGSYNSPLHFGNGTRLTVT.

The chain combines TRBV5-4 with TRBJ2-1; D call uncertain. Germline CDR1 SGHNT, CDR2 YYREEE (reference sequence). The CDR3 has 11 residues. V was clipped by 2 bases and J by 13 bases, with 10 bases between them. CDR3 sequence (DNA): TGTGCCAGCAGCTTTCCCCCCCATCAGTTCTTC. Its translation is CASSFPPHQFF.

This chain uses TRBV6-6 with TRBJ1-4; D gene uncertain. The CDR3 has 14 residues. Per the germline V gene, CDR1 is MNHNY and CDR2 is SVGAGI (reference sequence). V was clipped by 1 base and J by 0 bases, with 3 bases between them. The CDR3 region has the DNA TGTGCCAGCAGTTACTGGGCAACTAATGAAAAACTGTTTTTT. Translating it yields CASSYWATNEKLFF.

The chain uses TRBV5-1 and TRBJ1-4; 7 nucleotides align to TRBD1. This CDR3 region has 14 residues. Germline loops: CDR1 SGHRS, CDR2 YFSETQ. The V segment lost 2 bases and the J segment 5 bases; nucleotides outside the gene matches: 3. The CDR3 region has the DNA TGCGCCAGCAGCTTCAGGGACAGAAATGAAAAACTGTTTTTT. It codes for CASSFRDRNEKLFF.

This chain uses TRBV7-2 with TRBJ2-3; 13 bases align to TRBD2. CDR1 is SGHTA, CDR2 FQGNSA, per germline. This CDR3 comprises 18 residues. J gave up 4 bases and V 3 bases, and 10 bases lay outside the gene matches. The CDR3 here is CASSFLLWTSGGADTQYF. In nucleotides, the CDR3 is TGTGCCAGCAGCTTTCTCCTTTGGACTAGCGGGGGTGCAGATACGCAGTATTTT.

The gene calls are TRBV5-1 and TRBJ1-2; 7 bases fit TRBD1. The V segment lost 2 bases and the J segment 5 bases; nucleotides outside the gene matches: 9. Germline CDR1 is SGHRS and CDR2 is YFSETQ. CDR3 length: 15 amino acids. The CDR3 loop is CASSFDRVSFYGYTF. CDR3 in DNA: TGCGCCAGCAGCTTCGACAGGGTCTCATTTTATGGCTACACCTTC.

This clone was observed a few times. The chain joins TRBV7-9 to TRBJ1-1; the D gene is possibly TRBD1 (6 bases). Trimming left V 5 bases short and J 5 bases short, with 9 bases between. CDR1 SEHNR and CDR2 FQNEAQ come from the germline V gene (reference sequence). The CDR3 runs 12 residues. The CDR3 loop is CASSHQGTEAFF. CDR3 nucleotide sequence: TGTGCCAGCAGCCATCAGGGGACTGAAGCTTTCTTT.

This chain connects TRBV7-6 to TRBJ1-1; D not certain. The germline V gene encodes CDR1 SGHVS and CDR2 FNYEAQ. V dropped 2 bases and J dropped 0 bases, with 13 bases sitting between them. The CDR3 runs to 16 residues. The CDR3 spells CASSLYSNGLNTEAFF. The CDR3 nucleotides read TGTGCCAGCAGCTTATACTCTAATGGACTGAACACTGAAGCTTTCTTT.

J is TRBJ1-4 and V is TRBV7-9; 8 bases line up with TRBD1. Trimming took 4 bases from V and 5 from J; bases not matched to a gene: 6. Germline V gene lookup returns CDR1 SEHNR and CDR2 FQNEAQ (reference sequence). The CDR3 runs 15 residues. CDR3 sequence reads: CASSSPGQENEKLFF. In DNA, the CDR3 is TGTGCCAGCAGCTCCCCGGGACAGGAAAATGAAAAACTGTTTTTT.

The CDR3 here is CASSLYRTNTEAFF. The CDR3 nucleotides are TGTGCCAGCAGCCTTTACAGGACGAACACTGAAGCTTTCTTT. The chain employs TRBV14 and TRBJ1-1; D is perhaps TRBD1 (5 bases). Germline loops: CDR1 SGHDN, CDR2 FVKESK. V dropped 4 bases and J dropped 1 base, with 10 bases sitting between them. CDR3 length: 14 residues.

J is TRBJ2-1 and V is TRBV15; D perhaps matches TRBD2 (7 bases). This CDR3 spans 16 amino acids. The germline CDR1 and CDR2 sequences are LNHNV and YYDKDF (reference sequence). V was shortened by 4 bases and J by 0 bases, with 13 bases between the two germline ends. This CDR3 reads CATSTREGGSYNEQFF. Written as DNA, the CDR3 is TGTGCCACCAGCACAAGGGAGGGGGGCTCCTACAATGAGCAGTTCTTC.

V gene TRBV10-3 combines with J gene TRBJ2-5; 9 positions match TRBD1. The V and J ends lost 2 bases and 5 bases, in that order; junction bases with no gene match: 3. There are 14 residues in the CDR3. In germline, CDR1 is ENHRY, CDR2 SYGVKD. The CDR3 sequence: CAISEGTGRETQYF. The CDR3, as DNA: TGTGCCATCAGTGAGGGGACAGGGCGCGAGACCCAGTACTTC.

The rearrangement links TRBV30 to TRBJ1-1; 7 bases align to TRBD1. The CDR3 is made up of 13 amino acids. With 2 bases clipped from V and 11 bases from J, the junction kept 11 bases outside the gene matches. CDR1 and CDR2 (germline): GTSNPN, SVGIG (reference sequence). The DNA for the CDR3 is TGTGCCTGGAGTATAAAGGGGGCGAGTGGGGCTTTCTTT. It encodes CAWSIKGASGAFF.

This clone is medium-sized in the sample. V and J are TRBV6-5 and TRBJ1-2, with TRBD1 identical over 9 bases. This CDR3 has 15 residues. With V trimmed by 6 bases and J by 5 bases, 10 bases remained unmatched. The V gene's germline CDR1 is MNHEY and CDR2 SVGAGI. The CDR3 reads CASRGTGGSEYGYTF. The CDR3 DNA is TGTGCCAGCAGGGGAACAGGGGGCAGCGAATATGGCTACACCTTC.